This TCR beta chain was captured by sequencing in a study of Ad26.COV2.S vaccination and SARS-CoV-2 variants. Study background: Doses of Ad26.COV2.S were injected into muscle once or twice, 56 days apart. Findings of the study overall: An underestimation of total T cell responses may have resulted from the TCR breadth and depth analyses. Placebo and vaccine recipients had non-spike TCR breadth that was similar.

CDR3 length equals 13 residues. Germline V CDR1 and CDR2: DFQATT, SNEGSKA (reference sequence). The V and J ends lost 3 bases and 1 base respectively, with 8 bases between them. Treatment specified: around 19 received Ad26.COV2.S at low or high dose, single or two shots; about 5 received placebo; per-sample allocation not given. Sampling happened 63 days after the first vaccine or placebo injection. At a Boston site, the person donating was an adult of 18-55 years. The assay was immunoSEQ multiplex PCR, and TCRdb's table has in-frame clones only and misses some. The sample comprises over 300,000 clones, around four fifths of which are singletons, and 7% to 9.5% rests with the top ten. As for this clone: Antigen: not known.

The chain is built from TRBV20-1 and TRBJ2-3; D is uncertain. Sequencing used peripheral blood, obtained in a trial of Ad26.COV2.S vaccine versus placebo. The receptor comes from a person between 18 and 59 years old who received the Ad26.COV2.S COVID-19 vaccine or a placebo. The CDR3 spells CSASQVGTDTQYF. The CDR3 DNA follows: TGCAGTGCTAGTCAAGTCGGCACAGATACGCAGTATTTT.